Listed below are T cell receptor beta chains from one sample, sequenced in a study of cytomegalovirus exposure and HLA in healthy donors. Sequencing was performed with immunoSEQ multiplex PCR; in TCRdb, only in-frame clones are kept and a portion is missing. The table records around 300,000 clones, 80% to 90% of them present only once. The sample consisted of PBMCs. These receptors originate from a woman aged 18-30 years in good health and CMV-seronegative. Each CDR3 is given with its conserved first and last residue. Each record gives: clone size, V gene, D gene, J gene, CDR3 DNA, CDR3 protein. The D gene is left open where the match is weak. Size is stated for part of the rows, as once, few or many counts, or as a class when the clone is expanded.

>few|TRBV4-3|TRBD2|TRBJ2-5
TGCGCCAGCAGCCGGGGGACTAGCGGGGGTGAGACCCAGTACTTC
CASSRGTSGGETQYF
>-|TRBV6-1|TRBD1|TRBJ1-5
TGTGCCAGCAGTGTCGGATATATGACAGGGGATAGGCATCAGCCCCAGCATTTT
CASSVGYMTGDRHQPQHF
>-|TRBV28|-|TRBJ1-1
TGTGCCAGCAGTATCTCGAACGGGGGAGTCACTGAAGCTTTCTTT
CASSISNGGVTEAFF
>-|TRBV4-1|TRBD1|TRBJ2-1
TGCGCCAGCAGTCTCTTGGGGACAGATTACAATGAGCAGTTCTTC
CASSLLGTDYNEQFF
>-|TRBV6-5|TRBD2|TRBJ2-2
TGTGCCAGCGGGGGAGGGTACACCGGGGAGCTGTTTTTT
CASGGGYTGELFF
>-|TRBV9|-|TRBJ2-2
TGTGCCGGCAGCCCCACAGGGACCGGGGAGCTGTTTTTT
CAGSPTGTGELFF
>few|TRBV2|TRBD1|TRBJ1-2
TGTGCCAGCAATGTGGACAGGGCTTTGGGGGGCTACACCTTC
CASNVDRALGGYTF
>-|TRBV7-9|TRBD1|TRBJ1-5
TGTGCCAGCAGCTTAGCGGTGCAGGGGGAATTGGGCAATCAGCCCCAGCATTTT
CASSLAVQGELGNQPQHF
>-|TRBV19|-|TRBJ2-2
TGTGCCAGTAGTACCCGACAGAACACCGGGGAGCTGTTTTTT
CASSTRQNTGELFF
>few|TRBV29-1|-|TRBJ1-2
TGCAGCGTCCCCCACGGGGAGTCTGGTGGCTACACCTTC
CSVPHGESGGYTF
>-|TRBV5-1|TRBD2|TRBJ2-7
TGCGCCAGCAGCCCTGGGGCGGGGGGCCCCTACGAGCAGTACTTC
CASSPGAGGPYEQYF
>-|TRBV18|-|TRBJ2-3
TGTGCCAGCTCATCAAGCACAGATACGCAGTATTTT
CASSSSTDTQYF
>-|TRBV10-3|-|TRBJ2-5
TGTGCCATCAGTGCCGGAGGAGAGACCCAGTACTTC
CAISAGGETQYF
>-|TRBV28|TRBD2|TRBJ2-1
TGTGCCAGCAGTTTCTCAGGCGGGGGGGCCGATGAGCAGTTCTTC
CASSFSGGGADEQFF
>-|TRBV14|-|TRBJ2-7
TGTGCCAGCAGTCTTTCCGAGCAGTACTTC
CASSLSEQYF
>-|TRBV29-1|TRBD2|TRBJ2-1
TGCAGCGTTTCTCTAGCGGGCATCTCCTACAATGAGCAGTTCTTC
CSVSLAGISYNEQFF
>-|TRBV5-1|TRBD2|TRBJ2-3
TGCGCCAGCAGCTTGGCTCTAGCGGGAGACACAGATACGCAGTATTTT
CASSLALAGDTDTQYF
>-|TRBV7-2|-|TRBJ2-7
TGTGCCAGCAGCTTAGTGGGTAGCGTCTACGAGCAGTACTTC
CASSLVGSVYEQYF
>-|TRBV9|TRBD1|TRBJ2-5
TGTGCCAGCAGCGTAAGCCAGGGGGCCTTGGAGACCCAGTACTTC
CASSVSQGALETQYF
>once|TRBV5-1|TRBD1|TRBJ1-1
TGCGCCAGCAGCTTGACCGGGACAGTAAACACTGAAGCTTTCTTT
CASSLTGTVNTEAFF
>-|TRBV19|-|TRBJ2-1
TGTGCCAGTAACCAACGTGGAGGGAGGTCCAATGAGCAGTTCTTC
CASNQRGGRSNEQFF
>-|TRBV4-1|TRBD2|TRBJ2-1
TGCGCCAGCAGCCAAGGTACTAGCGGGAGTAATGAGCAGTTCTTC
CASSQGTSGSNEQFF
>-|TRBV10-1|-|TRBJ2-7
TGCGCCAGCAGTGAGAGTTATGGGAGCTCCTACGAGCAGTACTTC
CASSESYGSSYEQYF
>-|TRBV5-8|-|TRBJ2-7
TGTGCCAGCACGACCGAACAGGGCTACGAGCAGTACTTC
CASTTEQGYEQYF
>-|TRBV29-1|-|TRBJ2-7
TGCAGCGTCCTTCCTGACAGAAACGAGCAGTACTTC
CSVLPDRNEQYF
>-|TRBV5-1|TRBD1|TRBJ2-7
TGCGCCAGCCATTCCGGGACAGGGGTCTATGGGCCCTCTGGCGAGCAGTACTTC
CASHSGTGVYGPSGEQYF
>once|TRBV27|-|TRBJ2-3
TGTGCCAGCAGTTTTGGCGGGGTAAGCACAGATACGCAGTATTTT
CASSFGGVSTDTQYF
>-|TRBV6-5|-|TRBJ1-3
TGTGCCAGCAGCCTAGGAGGGGGAAACACCATATATTTT
CASSLGGGNTIYF
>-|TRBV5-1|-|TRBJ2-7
TGCGCCAGCACCCGCCGCGGTACTACCTACGAGCAGTACTTC
CASTRRGTTYEQYF
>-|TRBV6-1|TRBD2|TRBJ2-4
TGTGCCAGCAGTGCCGGACTAGAGGACATTCAGTACTTC
CASSAGLEDIQYF
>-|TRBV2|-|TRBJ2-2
TGTGCCAGCAGGGCAGTTGGGGAGCTGTTTTTT
CASRAVGELFF
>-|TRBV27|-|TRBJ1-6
TGTGCCAGCAGTTTACAGAGGTTTCCCTCACCCCTCCACTTT
CASSLQRFPSPLHF
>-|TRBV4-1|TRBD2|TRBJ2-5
TGCGCCAGCAGCCGAGAGACTAGCTACGAGACCCAGTACTTC
CASSRETSYETQYF
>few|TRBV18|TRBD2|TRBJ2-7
TGTGCCAGCTCACCACCAAGCGGGGGAGATTACGAGCAGTACTTC
CASSPPSGGDYEQYF
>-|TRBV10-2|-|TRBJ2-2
TGCGCCAGCCGACTAGAAAACACCGGGGAGCTGTTTTTT
CASRLENTGELFF
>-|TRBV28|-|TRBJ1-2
TGTGCCAGCAGTAAGCGCGACTATGGCTACACCTTC
CASSKRDYGYTF
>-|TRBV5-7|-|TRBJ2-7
TGTGCCAGCAGCTTGGTCGTCAGGGAGGCCTACGAGCAGTACTTC
CASSLVVREAYEQYF
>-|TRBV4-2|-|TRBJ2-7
TGTGCCAGCAGCCAAGGCCAGGGCTTTCCATCCTACGAGCAGTACTTC
CASSQGQGFPSYEQYF
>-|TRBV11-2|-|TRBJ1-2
TGTGCCAGCAGCGTGCAGGTGATCTATGGCTACACCTTC
CASSVQVIYGYTF
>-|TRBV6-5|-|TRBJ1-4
TGTGCCAGCAGTTACTCACGGTCCACTAATGAAAAACTGTTTTTT
CASSYSRSTNEKLFF